This TCR beta chain was documented in a study of blood T cell repertoires in COVID-19. The overall study: Acute-phase and convalescent COVID-19 samples originated in the United States, Italy and Spain. Sources were T cells, B-cell-depleted T cells, or PBMCs; the material itself was cDNA or gDNA.

Sequencing used immunoSEQ multiplex PCR; TCRdb keeps in-frame clones, though not all of them. This sample carries roughly 250,000 clones, about nine tenths of them seen once, and the ten largest clones take about 6%. Study members were between roughly 18 and 89 years old and lived in roughly 24 US regions. Source material: PBMCs or T cells enriched from blood (not recorded which). The receptor was isolated from a woman aged 25 to 39 with acute COVID-19.

CDR3: CASTIQAGTKGDQPQHF. The CDR3 DNA reads as TGTGCCAGCACTATCCAGGCGGGCACCAAAGGTGATCAGCCCCAGCATTTT. V and J are TRBV7-8 and TRBJ1-5; D unclear. The V and J ends lost 7 bases and 5 bases respectively, with 24 bases between them. The CDR3 consists of 17 residues. The germline CDR1 and CDR2 sequences are SGHVS and FQNEAQ.